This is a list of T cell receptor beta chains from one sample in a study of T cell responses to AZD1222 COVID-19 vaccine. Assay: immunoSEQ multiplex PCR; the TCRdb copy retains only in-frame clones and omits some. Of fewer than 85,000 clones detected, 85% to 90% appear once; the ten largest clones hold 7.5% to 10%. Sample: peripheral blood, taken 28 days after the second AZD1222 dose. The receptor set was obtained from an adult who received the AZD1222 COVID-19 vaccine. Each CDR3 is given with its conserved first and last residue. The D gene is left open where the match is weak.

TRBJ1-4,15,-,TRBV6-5,CASSSNIPTNEKLFF
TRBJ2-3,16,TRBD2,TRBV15,CATSRDLAGGLDTQYF
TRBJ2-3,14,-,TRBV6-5,CASRGTSRADTQYF
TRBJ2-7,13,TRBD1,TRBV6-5,CASSRQGSYEQYF
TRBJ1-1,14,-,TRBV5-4,CASSGTLRNTEAFF
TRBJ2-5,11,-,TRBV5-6,CASSYRELKYF
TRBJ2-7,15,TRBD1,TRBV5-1,CASSFRTGDPYEQYF
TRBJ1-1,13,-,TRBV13,CASSRSVNTEAFF
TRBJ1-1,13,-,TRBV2,CASTKGPDLGAFF
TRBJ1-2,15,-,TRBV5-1,CASSLAPGKVGGYTF